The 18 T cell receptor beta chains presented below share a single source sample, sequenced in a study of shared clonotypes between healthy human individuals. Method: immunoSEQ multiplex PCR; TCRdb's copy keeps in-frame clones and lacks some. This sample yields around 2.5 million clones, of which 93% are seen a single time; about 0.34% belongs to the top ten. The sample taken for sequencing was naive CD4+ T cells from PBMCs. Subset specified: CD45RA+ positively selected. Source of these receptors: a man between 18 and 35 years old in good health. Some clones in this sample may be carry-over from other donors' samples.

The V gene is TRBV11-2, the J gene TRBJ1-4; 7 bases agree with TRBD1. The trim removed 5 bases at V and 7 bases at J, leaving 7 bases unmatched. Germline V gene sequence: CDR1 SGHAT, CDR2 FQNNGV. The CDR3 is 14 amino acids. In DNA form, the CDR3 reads TGTGCCAGCAGCAAACAGGGGCTTGGTGAAAAACTGTTTTTT. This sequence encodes CASSKQGLGEKLFF.

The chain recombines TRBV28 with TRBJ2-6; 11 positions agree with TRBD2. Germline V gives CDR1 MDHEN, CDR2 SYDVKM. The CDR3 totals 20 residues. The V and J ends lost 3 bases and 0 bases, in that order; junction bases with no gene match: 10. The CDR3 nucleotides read TGTGCCAGCAGTTTTACCGGTCTAGCGGGAGGACCCTCTGGGGCCAACGTCCTGACTTTC. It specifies CASSFTGLAGGPSGANVLTF.

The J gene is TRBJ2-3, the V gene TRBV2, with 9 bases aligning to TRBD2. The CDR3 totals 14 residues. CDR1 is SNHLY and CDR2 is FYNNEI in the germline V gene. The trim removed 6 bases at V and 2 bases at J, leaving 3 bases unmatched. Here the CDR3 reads CASRGTSPTDTQYF. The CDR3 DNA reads TGTGCCAGCAGGGGGACTAGCCCCACAGATACGCAGTATTTT.

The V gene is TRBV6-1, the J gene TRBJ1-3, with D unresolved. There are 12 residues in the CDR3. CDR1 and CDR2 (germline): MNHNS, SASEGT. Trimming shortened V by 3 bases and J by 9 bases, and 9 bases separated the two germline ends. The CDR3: CASSESGVTIYF. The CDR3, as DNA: TGTGCCAGCAGTGAGTCGGGCGTCACCATATATTTT.

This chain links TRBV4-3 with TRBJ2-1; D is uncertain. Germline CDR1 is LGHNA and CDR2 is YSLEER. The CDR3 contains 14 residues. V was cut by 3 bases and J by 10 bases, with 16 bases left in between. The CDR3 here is CASSQTPAIAEQFF. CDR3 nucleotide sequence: TGCGCCAGCAGCCAGACTCCCGCGATCGCAGAGCAGTTCTTC.

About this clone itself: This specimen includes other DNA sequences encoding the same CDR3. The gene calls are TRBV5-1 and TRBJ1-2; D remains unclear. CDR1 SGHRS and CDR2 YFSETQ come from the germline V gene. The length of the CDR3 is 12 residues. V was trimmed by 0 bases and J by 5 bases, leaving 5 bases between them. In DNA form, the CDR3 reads TGCGCCAGCAGCTTGGGGCAATATGGCTACACCTTC. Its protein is CASSLGQYGYTF.

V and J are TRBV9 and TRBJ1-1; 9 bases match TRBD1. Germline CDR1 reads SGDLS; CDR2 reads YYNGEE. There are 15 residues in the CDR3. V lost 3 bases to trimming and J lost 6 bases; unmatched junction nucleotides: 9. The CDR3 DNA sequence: TGTGCCAGCAGCGGATACACAGGGGGCTCCCCTGAAGCTTTCTTT. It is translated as CASSGYTGGSPEAFF.

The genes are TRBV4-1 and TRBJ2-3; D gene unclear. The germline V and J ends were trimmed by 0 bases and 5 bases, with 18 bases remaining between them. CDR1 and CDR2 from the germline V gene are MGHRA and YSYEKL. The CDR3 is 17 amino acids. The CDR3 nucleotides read TGCGCCAGCAGCCAAGATCGACATGCACCCGATGTAGATACGCAGTATTTT. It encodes CASSQDRHAPDVDTQYF.

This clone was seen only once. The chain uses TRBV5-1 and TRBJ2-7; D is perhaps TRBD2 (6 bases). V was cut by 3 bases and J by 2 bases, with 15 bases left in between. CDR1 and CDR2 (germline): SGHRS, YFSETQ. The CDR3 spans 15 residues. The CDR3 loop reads CASSSVSGVTYEQYF. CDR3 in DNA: TGCGCCAGCAGCTCAGTATCGGGGGTGACCTACGAGCAGTACTTC.

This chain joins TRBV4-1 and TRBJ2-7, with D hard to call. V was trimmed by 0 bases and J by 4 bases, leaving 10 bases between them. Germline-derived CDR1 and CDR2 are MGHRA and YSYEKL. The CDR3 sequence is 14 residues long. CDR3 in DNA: TGCGCCAGCAGCCAAGATAGAGAAAAATACGAGCAGTACTTC. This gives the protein CASSQDREKYEQYF.

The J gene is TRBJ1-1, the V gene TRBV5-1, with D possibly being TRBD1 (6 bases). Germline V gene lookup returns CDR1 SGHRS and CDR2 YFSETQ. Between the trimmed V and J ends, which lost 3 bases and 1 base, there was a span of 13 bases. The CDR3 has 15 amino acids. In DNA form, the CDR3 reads TGCGCCAGCAGCTGGGTGGGGGCAAAGAACACTGAAGCTTTCTTT. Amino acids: CASSWVGAKNTEAFF.

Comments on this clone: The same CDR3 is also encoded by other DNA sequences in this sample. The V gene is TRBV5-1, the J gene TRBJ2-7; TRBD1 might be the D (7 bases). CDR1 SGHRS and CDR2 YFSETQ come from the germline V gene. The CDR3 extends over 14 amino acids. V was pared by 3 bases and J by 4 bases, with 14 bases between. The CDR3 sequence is CASSWGDSSYEQYF. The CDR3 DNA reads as TGCGCCAGCAGCTGGGGGGACAGCTCTTACGAGCAGTACTTC. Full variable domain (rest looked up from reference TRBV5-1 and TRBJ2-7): KAGVTQTPRYLIKTRGQQVTLSCSPISGHRSVSWYQQTPGQGLQFLFEYFSETQRNKGNFPGRFSGRQFSNSRSEMNVSTLELGDSALYLCASSWGDSSYEQYFGPGTRLTVT.

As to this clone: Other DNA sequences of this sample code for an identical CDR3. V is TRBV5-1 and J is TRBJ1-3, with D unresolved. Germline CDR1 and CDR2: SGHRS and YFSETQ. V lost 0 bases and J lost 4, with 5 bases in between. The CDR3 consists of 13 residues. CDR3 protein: CASSLGQGNTIYF. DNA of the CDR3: TGCGCCAGCAGCTTGGGCCAGGGAAACACCATATATTTT.

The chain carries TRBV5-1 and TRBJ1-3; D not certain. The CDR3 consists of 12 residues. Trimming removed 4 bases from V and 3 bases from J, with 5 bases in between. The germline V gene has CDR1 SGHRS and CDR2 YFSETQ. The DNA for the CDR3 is TGCGCCAGCAGCCGTGATGGAAACACCATATATTTT. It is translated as CASSRDGNTIYF. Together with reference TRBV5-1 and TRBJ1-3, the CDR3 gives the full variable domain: KAGVTQTPRYLIKTRGQQVTLSCSPISGHRSVSWYQQTPGQGLQFLFEYFSETQRNKGNFPGRFSGRQFSNSRSEMNVSTLELGDSALYLCASSRDGNTIYFGEGSWLTVV.

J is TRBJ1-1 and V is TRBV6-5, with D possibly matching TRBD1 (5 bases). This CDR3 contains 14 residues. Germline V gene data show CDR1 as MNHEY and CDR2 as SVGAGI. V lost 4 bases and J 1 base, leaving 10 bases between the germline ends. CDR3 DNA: TGTGCCAGCAGTTCCCCGGGGGGGAACACTGAAGCTTTCTTT. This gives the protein CASSSPGGNTEAFF.

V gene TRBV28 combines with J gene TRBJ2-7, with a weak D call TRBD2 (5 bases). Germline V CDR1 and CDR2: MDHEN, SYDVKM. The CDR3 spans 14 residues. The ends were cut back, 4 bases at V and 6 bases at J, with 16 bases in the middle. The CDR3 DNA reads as TGTGCCAGCAGTTCGCCGGCAGGTCGGGGCGAGCAGTACTTC. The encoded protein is CASSSPAGRGEQYF.

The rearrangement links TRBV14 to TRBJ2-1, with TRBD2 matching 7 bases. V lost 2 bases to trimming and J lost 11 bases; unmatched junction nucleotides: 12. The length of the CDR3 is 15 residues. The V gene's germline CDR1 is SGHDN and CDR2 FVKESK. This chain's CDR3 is CASSQIDTRAGKQFF. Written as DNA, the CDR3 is TGTGCCAGCAGCCAAATTGATACTCGAGCGGGAAAGCAGTTCTTC.

In DNA form, the CDR3 reads TGTGCCAGCAGTTCATCAGTCCGTAGGAACACCATATATTTT. This translates into CASSSSVRRNTIYF. The chain links TRBV27 to TRBJ1-3; D unclear. Between the trimmed V and J ends, which lost 4 bases and 7 bases, there was a span of 14 bases. Per the germline V gene, CDR1 is MNHEY and CDR2 is SMNVEV (reference sequence). This CDR3 is 14 amino acids long.